These 24 T cell receptor beta chains originate from one sample sequenced in a study of blood T cell repertoires in COVID-19. The method was immunoSEQ multiplex PCR; TCRdb's version includes in-frame clones alone and lacks a portion of them. Of hundreds of thousands of clones listed, 75% to 90% are singletons. Material for sequencing was peripheral blood. Every receptor here comes from a woman aged 25-40 years with active or convalescent COVID-19.

This CDR3 reads CASSPGQGDQPQHF. DNA of the CDR3: TGTGCCAGCAGTCCTGGACAGGGCGATCAGCCCCAGCATTTT. The chain uses TRBV6-6 and TRBJ1-5; TRBD1 agrees at 8 bases. V lost 5 bases, J lost 5 bases, and 5 bases stayed unmatched. CDR3 length: 14 amino acids. Germline CDR1 MNHNY, CDR2 SVGAGI (reference sequence).

This chain links TRBV30 with TRBJ2-1, with D hard to call. V lost 1 base and J 5 bases, leaving 3 bases between the germline ends. The germline CDR1 and CDR2 sequences are GTSNPN and SVGIG (reference sequence). The CDR3 spans 11 residues. The CDR3 nucleotides read TGTGCCTGGAGTGGTAACAATGAGCAGTTCTTC. Its translation is CAWSGNNEQFF.

The rearrangement uses TRBV6-2 or TRBV6-3 and TRBJ2-7; D unresolved. The CDR3 runs to 14 residues. The V end lost 1 base, the J end lost 7 bases, and 14 bases lay between the germline ends. The V gene's germline CDR1 is MNHEY and CDR2 SVGEGT. The CDR3 region has the DNA TGTGCCAGCAGTTACTTATCAGAATCGTCGGAGCAGTACTTC. Translated, it gives CASSYLSESSEQYF.

The chain has TRBV7-2 and TRBJ1-1; a weak D match, TRBD1 (5 bases). Germline assignment: CDR1 SGHTA and CDR2 FQGNSA. This CDR3 has 15 residues. V was trimmed by 2 bases and J by 0 bases, leaving 10 bases between them. CDR3 loop: CASSLIDRMNTEAFF. The CDR3 DNA follows: TGTGCCAGCAGCTTAATTGACAGAATGAACACTGAAGCTTTCTTT. The full variable domain, in which reference TRBV7-2 and TRBJ1-1 provide the parts outside the CDR3, is GAGVSQSPSNKVTEKGKDVELRCDPISGHTALYWYRQSLGQGLEFLIYFQGNSAPDKSGLPSDRFSAERTGGSVSTLTIQRTQQEDSAVYLCASSLIDRMNTEAFFGQGTRLTVV.

This rearrangement joins TRBV5-1 to TRBJ2-7; 12 bases are a match to TRBD1. The CDR3 length is 15 residues. J lost 6 bases, V lost 0 bases, and 4 bases had no gene match. Germline V lookup: CDR1 SGHRS, CDR2 YFSETQ. The chain's CDR3 is CASSLGGQGALEQYF. As DNA, the CDR3 is TGCGCCAGCAGCTTGGGGGGACAGGGGGCTCTCGAGCAGTACTTC.

The chain employs TRBV5-1 and TRBJ2-1; 15 bases map to TRBD2. With V trimmed by 0 bases and J by 10 bases, 2 bases remained unmatched. CDR3 length equals 15 residues. Germline V gene data show CDR1 as SGHRS and CDR2 as YFSETQ. The DNA of the CDR3 is TGCGCCAGCAGCTTGGGGACTAGCGGGAGGGGGGAGCAGTTCTTC. Its protein product is CASSLGTSGRGEQFF.

The rearrangement links TRBV25-1 to TRBJ2-7, with 8 nucleotides matching TRBD1. Germline V lookup: CDR1 MGHDK, CDR2 SYGVNS. Germline trimming cut 10 bases from V and 2 bases from J; bases unmatched to any gene: 7. There are 13 residues in the CDR3. CDR3 coding DNA: TGTGCCACCACCGGGACAGGCGCCTACGAGCAGTACTTC. It codes for CATTGTGAYEQYF.

The chain uses TRBV6-2 or TRBV6-3 and TRBJ1-2, with 8 bases fitting TRBD1. After removal of 5 bases from V and 3 bases from J, the junction contained 8 bases not matched to a gene. The CDR3 is 15 amino acids. CDR1 and CDR2 (germline): MNHEY, SVGEGT. The CDR3 nucleotides are TGTGCCAGCAGTCCCACTGGGGGACAGGACTATGGCTACACCTTC. It is translated as CASSPTGGQDYGYTF.

Here the CDR3 reads CASSLETSRGQETQYF. The CDR3 region has the DNA TGCGCCAGCAGCTTGGAAACTAGCAGGGGGCAAGAGACCCAGTACTTC. The chain is built from TRBV5-1 and TRBJ2-5, with D tentatively TRBD1 (7 bases). V was cut by 0 bases and J by 2 bases, with 14 bases left in between. The CDR3 contains 16 residues. Germline V lookup: CDR1 SGHRS, CDR2 YFSETQ.

The V gene is TRBV29-1, the J gene TRBJ1-4; D not resolved. Deletions cut 6 bases from V and 0 bases from J, with 11 bases between. Germline V gives CDR1 SQVTM, CDR2 ANQGSEA. This CDR3 region has 14 residues. CDR3 region: CSVRGGATNEKLFF. The CDR3 region has the DNA TGCAGCGTCCGAGGCGGTGCAACTAATGAAAAACTGTTTTTT.

The V call is TRBV5-4, the J call TRBJ1-2; tentative D call: TRBD1 (6 bases). The CDR3 extends over 16 amino acids. Germline V gene data show CDR1 as SGHNT and CDR2 as YYREEE (reference sequence). Trimming took off 7 bases at V and 3 bases at J, with 22 bases between the two ends. This CDR3 reads CASAPGGLGWDYGYTF. CDR3 sequence (DNA): TGTGCCAGCGCCCCCGGGGGGCTGGGGTGGGACTATGGCTACACCTTC.

The CDR3 DNA reads as TGCGCCAGCAGCCAGGGACTAGCGGGAGGAAGGTACGAGCAGTACTTC. Its protein product is CASSQGLAGGRYEQYF. This chain joins TRBV5-1 and TRBJ2-7, with TRBD2 matching over 15 bases. The CDR3 is 16 residues long. After removal of 4 bases from V and 4 bases from J, the junction contained 6 bases not matched to a gene. Germline V CDR1 and CDR2: SGHRS, YFSETQ.

The sample holds a few counts of this clone. The gene calls are TRBV6-1 and TRBJ1-5; possible D gene TRBD1, 5 bases. In germline, CDR1 is MNHNS, CDR2 SASEGT. The CDR3 extends over 14 amino acids. With 2 bases removed from V and 5 bases from J, the gap between germline ends came to 10 bases. The CDR3 spells CASSERGVDQPQHF. The CDR3 nucleotides are TGTGCCAGCAGTGAAAGGGGCGTCGATCAGCCCCAGCATTTT.

V gene TRBV5-1 combines with J gene TRBJ1-6; TRBD1 matches 9 bases. Looked up from germline, CDR1 is SGHRS and CDR2 is YFSETQ. Trimming at V came to 4 bases and at J to 5 bases, leaving 4 bases not matched to a gene. CDR3 length: 15 amino acids. Here the CDR3 DNA reads TGCGCCAGCAGCGAGGGACAGGGTCATAATTCACCCCTCCACTTT. Translating gives CASSEGQGHNSPLHF. Full variable domain (remainder filled in from reference TRBV5-1 and TRBJ1-6): KAGVTQTPRYLIKTRGQQVTLSCSPISGHRSVSWYQQTPGQGLQFLFEYFSETQRNKGNFPGRFSGRQFSNSRSEMNVSTLELGDSALYLCASSEGQGHNSPLHFGNGTRLTVT.

The J gene is TRBJ1-3, the V gene TRBV30; no definite D call. Germline-derived CDR1 and CDR2 are GTSNPN and SVGIG (reference sequence). V lost 0 bases and J 4 bases, leaving 19 bases between the germline ends. The CDR3 sequence is 17 residues long. CDR3 bases: TGTGCCTGGAGTGTACGATTATTCGGTTTTAGAGGAAACACCATATATTTT. This gives the protein CAWSVRLFGFRGNTIYF.

There are a few counts of this clone. The V and J genes are TRBV29-1 and TRBJ1-1; D gene uncertain. CDR1 SQVTM and CDR2 ANQGSEA come from the germline V gene. Trimming cost V 7 bases and J 3 bases, with 12 bases left between them. CDR3 length: 12 amino acids. The CDR3: CSARYGDTEAFF. As DNA, the CDR3 is TGCAGCGCCAGGTACGGGGACACTGAAGCTTTCTTT.

This sequence joins TRBV3-1 (or the pseudogene TRBV3-2) and TRBJ2-3; the D gene is possibly TRBD1 (5 bases). CDR1 is LGHDT, CDR2 YNNKEL, per germline (reference sequence). Trimming pared 4 bases from V and 3 bases from J, leaving 14 bases between. The CDR3 is 15 amino acids. The CDR3 spells CASSLTVSGTDTQYF. The CDR3 DNA is TGTGCCAGCAGCCTAACGGTCTCAGGGACAGATACGCAGTATTTT.

CDR3 protein: CAISDLDRAGNQPQHF. CDR3 DNA sequence: TGTGCCATCAGTGACCTTGACAGGGCGGGCAATCAGCCCCAGCATTTT. The chain employs TRBV10-3 and TRBJ1-5; 7 nucleotides align to TRBD1. Germline V CDR1 and CDR2: ENHRY, SYGVKD. The CDR3 loop spans 16 amino acids. V lost 3 bases to trimming and J lost 2 bases; unmatched junction nucleotides: 7.

This clone occurred once. The CDR3 DNA reads as TGTGCCAGCAGTTTAATGGCGGGTACTACCTACAATGAGCAGTTCTTC. Translation gives CASSLMAGTTYNEQFF. The J gene is TRBJ2-1, the V gene TRBV27, with a possible D match to TRBD2 (5 bases). The V gene's germline CDR1 is MNHEY and CDR2 SMNVEV (reference sequence). This CDR3 spans 16 amino acids. Trimming took 2 bases from V and 2 from J, leaving 13 bases between them.

The chain has TRBV5-1 and TRBJ2-7; 7 bases align to TRBD1. The germline gives CDR1 SGHRS, CDR2 YFSETQ. This CDR3 contains 14 residues. Germline trimming cut 4 bases from V and 3 bases from J; bases unmatched to any gene: 7. The CDR3, as DNA: TGCGCCAGCAGCATGTACAGGGGAGACTACGAGCAGTACTTC. Translating gives CASSMYRGDYEQYF.

This chain uses TRBV18 with TRBJ2-5, with D possibly matching TRBD1 (5 bases). Germline-derived CDR1 and CDR2 are KGHSH and LQKENI. This CDR3 has 16 amino acids. V was clipped by 0 bases and J by 3 bases, with 14 bases between them. The CDR3 loop is CASSPPLRTIKETQYF. The CDR3 coding sequence is TGTGCCAGCTCACCACCTCTCCGGACAATCAAAGAGACCCAGTACTTC.

This chain links TRBV7-9 with TRBJ2-3, with TRBD1 identical over 8 bases. Per the germline V gene, CDR1 is SEHNR and CDR2 is FQNEAQ (reference sequence). The length of the CDR3 is 15 residues. V lost 5 bases, J lost 3 bases, and 7 bases stayed unmatched. CDR3: CASSPDRGVTDTQYF. Here the CDR3 DNA reads TGTGCCAGCAGCCCTGACAGGGGTGTGACAGATACGCAGTATTTT.

The chain has TRBV18 and TRBJ1-4, with TRBD1 as a possible D gene (6 bases). V was cut by 6 bases and J by 8 bases, with 22 bases left in between. This CDR3 spans 16 amino acids. Germline CDR1 KGHSH, CDR2 LQKENI. The CDR3 is CASSPNAQGSEEKLFF. In DNA, the CDR3 is TGTGCCAGCTCTCCGAATGCACAGGGTTCAGAAGAAAAACTGTTTTTT.

The chain uses TRBV11-2 and TRBJ2-7; no clear D gene. Per germline, CDR1 SGHAT and CDR2 FQNNGV. The CDR3 loop spans 15 amino acids. Between the trimmed V and J ends, which lost 0 bases and 0 bases, there was a span of 9 bases. CDR3 loop: CASSLDAGSSYEQYF. The CDR3 DNA is TGTGCCAGCAGCTTAGATGCAGGTAGCTCCTACGAGCAGTACTTC.